The present T cell receptor beta chain was sequenced within a study of shared clonotypes between healthy human individuals. Over several immunoSEQ plates, each subset's genomic DNA was distributed in even portions. Generated by immunoSEQ multiplex PCR, the TCRdb table keeps only in-frame clones and is missing some. The repertoire consists of over 700,000 clones, with 72% occurring once and the leading ten covering approximately 1.7%. Comments on this clone: As yet, its antigen is unknown.

The CDR3 has 16 residues. Trimming at V came to 0 bases and at J to 0 bases, leaving 1 base not matched to a gene. Germline V gives CDR1 SGHRS, CDR2 YFSETQ. Study findings and constraints: Approximately 4.6% of naive CD4 clonotypes were shared across four donors.

This TCR was sampled from a woman in her thirties in good health. Sequencing was carried out using memory CD4+ T cells sorted from blood. As to subset: CD45RA-negative fraction. The chain joins TRBV5-1 to TRBJ2-2; 8 nucleotides line up with TRBD2. The CDR3: CASSLALAANTGELFF. The CDR3 DNA follows: TGCGCCAGCAGCTTGGCACTAGCGGCGAACACCGGGGAGCTGTTTTTT.